This T cell receptor beta chain was recorded in a study of blood T cell repertoires in COVID-19. About the research overall: COVID-19 samples from acute and convalescent phases originated in the United States, Italy and Spain. PBMCs, B-cell-depleted T cells, or T cells provided the cDNA or gDNA that made up the material.

In the original workflow: Researchers report that nucleated cell counts were estimated from reference gene primer amplification. Sequencing was performed with immunoSEQ multiplex PCR; in TCRdb, only in-frame clones are kept and a portion is missing. Clone size and V and J calls were adopted from that table, with D and trimming inferred from the DNA. Of about 220,000 clones listed, roughly four fifths are singletons. V lost 2 bases and J 5 bases, leaving 15 bases between the germline ends. The germline CDR1 and CDR2 sequences are MNHNY and SVGAGI (reference sequence). CDR3 length equals 15 residues. The sequencing input was peripheral blood. The TCR was taken from a woman aged 60-75 years with acute or convalescent COVID-19. The chain combines TRBV6-6 with TRBJ1-1, with D possibly matching TRBD1 (5 bases). The CDR3 loop reads CASSYPSVGQTEAFF. The CDR3 DNA follows: TGTGCCAGCAGTTACCCGTCGGTGGGGCAGACTGAAGCTTTCTTT.